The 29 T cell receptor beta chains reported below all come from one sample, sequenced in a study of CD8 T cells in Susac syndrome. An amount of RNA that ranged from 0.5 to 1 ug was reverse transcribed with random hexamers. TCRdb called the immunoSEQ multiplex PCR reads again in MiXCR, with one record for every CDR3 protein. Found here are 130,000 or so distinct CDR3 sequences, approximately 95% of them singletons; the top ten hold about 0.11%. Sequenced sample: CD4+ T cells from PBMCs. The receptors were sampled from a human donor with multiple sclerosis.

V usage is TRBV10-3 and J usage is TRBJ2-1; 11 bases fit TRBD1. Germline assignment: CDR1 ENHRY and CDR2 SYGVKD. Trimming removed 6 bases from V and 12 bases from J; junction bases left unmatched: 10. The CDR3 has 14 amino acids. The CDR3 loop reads CAIRPGQGGETQFF. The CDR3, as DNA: TGTGCCATCAGGCCGGGACAGGGGGGGGAAACGCAGTTCTTC.

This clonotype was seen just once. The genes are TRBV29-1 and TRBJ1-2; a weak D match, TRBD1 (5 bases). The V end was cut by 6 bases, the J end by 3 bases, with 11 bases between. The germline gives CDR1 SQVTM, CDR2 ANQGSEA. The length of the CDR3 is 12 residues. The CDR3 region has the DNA TGCAGCGTGCGGGGCCTGTACTATGGCTACACCTTC. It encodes CSVRGLYYGYTF.

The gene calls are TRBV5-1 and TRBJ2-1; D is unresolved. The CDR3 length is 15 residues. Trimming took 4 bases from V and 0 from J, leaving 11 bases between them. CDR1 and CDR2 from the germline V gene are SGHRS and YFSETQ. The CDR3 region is CASSRLGGSYNEQFF. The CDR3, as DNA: TGCGCCAGCAGCCGGCTAGGCGGCTCCTACAATGAGCAGTTCTTC. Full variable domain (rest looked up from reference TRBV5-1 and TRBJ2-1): KAGVTQTPRYLIKTRGQQVTLSCSPISGHRSVSWYQQTPGQGLQFLFEYFSETQRNKGNFPGRFSGRQFSNSRSEMNVSTLELGDSALYLCASSRLGGSYNEQFFGPGTRLTVL.

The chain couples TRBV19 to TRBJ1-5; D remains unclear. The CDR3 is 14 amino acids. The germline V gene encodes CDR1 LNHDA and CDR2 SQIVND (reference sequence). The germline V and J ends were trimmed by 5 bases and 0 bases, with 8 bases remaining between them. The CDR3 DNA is TGTGCCAGTAGTTTTTTGGATAGCAATCAGCCCCAGCATTTT. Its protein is CASSFLDSNQPQHF.

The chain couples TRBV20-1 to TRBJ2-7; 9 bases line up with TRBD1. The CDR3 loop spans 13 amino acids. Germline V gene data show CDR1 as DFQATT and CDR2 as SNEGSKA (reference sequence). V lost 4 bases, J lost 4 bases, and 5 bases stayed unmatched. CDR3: CSAKGTGIYEQYF. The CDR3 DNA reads TGCAGTGCTAAGGGGACAGGGATTTACGAGCAGTACTTC.

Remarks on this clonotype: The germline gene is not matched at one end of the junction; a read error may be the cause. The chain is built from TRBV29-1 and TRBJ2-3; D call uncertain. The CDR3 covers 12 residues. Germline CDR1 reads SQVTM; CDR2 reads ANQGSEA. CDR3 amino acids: CSVKISRDTQYF. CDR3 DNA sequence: TGCAGCGTTAAGATAAGCAGAGATACGCAGTATTTT.

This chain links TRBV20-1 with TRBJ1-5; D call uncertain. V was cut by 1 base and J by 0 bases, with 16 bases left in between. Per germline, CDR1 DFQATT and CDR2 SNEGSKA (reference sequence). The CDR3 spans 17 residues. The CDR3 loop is CSARGGGGSYSNQPQHF. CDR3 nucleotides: TGCAGTGCTAGAGGTGGAGGAGGGAGCTATAGCAATCAGCCCCAGCATTTT.

The CDR3 nucleotides are TGTGCCAGCAGGGCTAGTCGTCTAAACACCGGGGAGCTGTTTTTT. As protein: CASRASRLNTGELFF. This rearrangement joins TRBV27 to TRBJ2-2; no reliable D call. The CDR3 is 15 amino acids. The V gene lost 6 bases and the J gene lost 2 bases, with 13 bases spanning the gap. Germline CDR1 is MNHEY and CDR2 is SMNVEV (reference sequence).

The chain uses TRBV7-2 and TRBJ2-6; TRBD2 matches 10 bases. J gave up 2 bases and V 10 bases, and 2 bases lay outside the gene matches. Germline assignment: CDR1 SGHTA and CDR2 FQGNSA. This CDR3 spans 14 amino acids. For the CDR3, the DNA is TGTGCCATTAGCGGGGGGCCTGGGGCCAACGTCCTGACTTTC. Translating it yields CAISGGPGANVLTF.

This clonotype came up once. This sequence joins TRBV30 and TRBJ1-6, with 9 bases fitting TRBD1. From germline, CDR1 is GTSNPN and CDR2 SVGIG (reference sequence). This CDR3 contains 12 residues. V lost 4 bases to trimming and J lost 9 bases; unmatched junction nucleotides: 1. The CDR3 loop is CAWKQGASPLHF. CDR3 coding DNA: TGTGCCTGGAAACAGGGGGCTTCACCCCTCCACTTT.

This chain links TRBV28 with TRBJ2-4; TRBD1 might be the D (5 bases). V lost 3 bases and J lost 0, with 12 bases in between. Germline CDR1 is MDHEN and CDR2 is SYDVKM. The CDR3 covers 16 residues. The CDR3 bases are TGTGCCAGCAGTTTTTCAGGGCACATAGCCAAAAACATTCAGTACTTC. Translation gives CASSFSGHIAKNIQYF.

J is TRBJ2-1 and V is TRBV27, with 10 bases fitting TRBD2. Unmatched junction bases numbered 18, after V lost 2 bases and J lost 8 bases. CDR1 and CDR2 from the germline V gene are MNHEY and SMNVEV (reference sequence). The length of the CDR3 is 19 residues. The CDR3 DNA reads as TGTGCCAGCAGTTTACGGAGCACTAGCGGGAATGTCCCCGGAGATGAGCAGTTCTTC. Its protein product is CASSLRSTSGNVPGDEQFF.

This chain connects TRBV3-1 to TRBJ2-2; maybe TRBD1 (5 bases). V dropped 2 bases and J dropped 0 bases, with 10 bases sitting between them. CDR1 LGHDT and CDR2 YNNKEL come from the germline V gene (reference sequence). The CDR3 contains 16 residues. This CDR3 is CASSQLDSPNTGELFF. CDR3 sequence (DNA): TGTGCCAGCAGCCAACTTGACAGCCCGAACACCGGGGAGCTGTTTTTT.

In nucleotides, the CDR3 is TGTGCCTGGAGCAGGGACTATGGCTACACCTTC. Its protein is CAWSRDYGYTF. This chain connects TRBV30 to TRBJ1-2, with D perhaps TRBD1 (5 bases). CDR3 length equals 11 residues. CDR1 GTSNPN and CDR2 SVGIG come from the germline V gene (reference sequence). V gave up 3 bases and J gave up 3 bases, with 5 bases separating them.

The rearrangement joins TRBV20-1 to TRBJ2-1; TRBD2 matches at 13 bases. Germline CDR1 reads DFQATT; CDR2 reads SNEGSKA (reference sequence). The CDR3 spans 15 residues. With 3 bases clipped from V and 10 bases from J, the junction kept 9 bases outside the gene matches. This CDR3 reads CSASPGTSGTREQFF. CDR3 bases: TGCAGTGCTAGTCCCGGGACTAGCGGGACGAGGGAGCAGTTCTTC.

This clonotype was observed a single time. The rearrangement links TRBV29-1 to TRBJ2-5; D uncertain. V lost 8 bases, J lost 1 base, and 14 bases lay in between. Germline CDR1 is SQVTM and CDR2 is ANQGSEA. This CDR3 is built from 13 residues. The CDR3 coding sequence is TGCAGCTCGCGCGGTAGGGTCCAAGAGACCCAGTACTTC. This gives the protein CSSRGRVQETQYF.

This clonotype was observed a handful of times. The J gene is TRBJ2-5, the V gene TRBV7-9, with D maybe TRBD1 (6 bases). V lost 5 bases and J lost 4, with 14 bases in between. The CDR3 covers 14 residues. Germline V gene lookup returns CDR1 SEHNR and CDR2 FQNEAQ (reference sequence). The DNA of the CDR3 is TGTGCCAGCAGCGGCAGGGGCCTTGGAGAGACCCAGTACTTC. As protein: CASSGRGLGETQYF.

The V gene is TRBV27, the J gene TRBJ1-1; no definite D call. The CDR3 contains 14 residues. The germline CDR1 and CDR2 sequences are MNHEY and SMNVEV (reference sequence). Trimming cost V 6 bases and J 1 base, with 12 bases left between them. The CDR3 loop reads CASSEYRPNTEAFF. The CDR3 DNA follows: TGTGCCAGCAGCGAATACCGCCCGAACACTGAAGCTTTCTTT.

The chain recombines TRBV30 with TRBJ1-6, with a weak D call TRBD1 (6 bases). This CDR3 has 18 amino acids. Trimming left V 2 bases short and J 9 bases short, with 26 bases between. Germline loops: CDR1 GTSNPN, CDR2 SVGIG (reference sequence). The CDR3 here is CAWSPPGGGHRVSSPLHF. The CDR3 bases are TGTGCCTGGAGTCCACCCGGGGGCGGCCACAGGGTTAGTTCACCCCTCCACTTT.

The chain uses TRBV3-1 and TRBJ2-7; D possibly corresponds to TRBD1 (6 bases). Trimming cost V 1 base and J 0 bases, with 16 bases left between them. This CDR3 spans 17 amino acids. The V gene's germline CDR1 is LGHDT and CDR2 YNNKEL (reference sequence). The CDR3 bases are TGTGCCAGCAGCCAAGTGGAGAAGGGACACTCCTCCTACGAGCAGTACTTC. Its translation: CASSQVEKGHSSYEQYF.

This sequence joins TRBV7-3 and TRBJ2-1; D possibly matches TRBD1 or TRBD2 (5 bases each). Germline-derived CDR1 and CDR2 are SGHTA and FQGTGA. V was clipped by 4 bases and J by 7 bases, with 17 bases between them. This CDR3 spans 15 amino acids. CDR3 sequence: CASSSSGGRRNEQFF. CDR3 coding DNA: TGTGCCAGCAGCTCATCTGGGGGAAGGCGGAATGAGCAGTTCTTC.

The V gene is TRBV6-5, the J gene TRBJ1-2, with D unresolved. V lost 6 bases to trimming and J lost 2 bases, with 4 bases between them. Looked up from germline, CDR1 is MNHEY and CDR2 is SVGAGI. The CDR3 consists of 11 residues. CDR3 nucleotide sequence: TGTGCCAGCAGATGGAACTATGGCTACACCTTC. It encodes CASRWNYGYTF.

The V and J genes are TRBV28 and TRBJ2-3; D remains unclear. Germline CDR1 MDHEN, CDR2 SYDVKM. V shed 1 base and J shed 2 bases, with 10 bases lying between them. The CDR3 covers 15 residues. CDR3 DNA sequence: TGTGCCAGCAGTTTATTAGGGCGTATCACAGATACGCAGTATTTT. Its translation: CASSLLGRITDTQYF.

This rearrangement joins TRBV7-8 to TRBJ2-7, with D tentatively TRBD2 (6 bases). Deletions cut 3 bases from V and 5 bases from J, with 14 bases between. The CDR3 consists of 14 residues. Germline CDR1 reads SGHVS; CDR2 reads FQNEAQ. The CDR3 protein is CASSFPSEAHEQYF. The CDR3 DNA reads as TGTGCCAGCAGCTTTCCTAGCGAGGCCCACGAGCAGTACTTC.

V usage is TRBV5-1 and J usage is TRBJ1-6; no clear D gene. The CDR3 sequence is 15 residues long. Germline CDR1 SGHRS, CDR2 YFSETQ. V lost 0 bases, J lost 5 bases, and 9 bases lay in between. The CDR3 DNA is TGCGCCAGCAGCTTGGGCCGCTCGGATAATTCACCCCTCCACTTT. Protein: CASSLGRSDNSPLHF.

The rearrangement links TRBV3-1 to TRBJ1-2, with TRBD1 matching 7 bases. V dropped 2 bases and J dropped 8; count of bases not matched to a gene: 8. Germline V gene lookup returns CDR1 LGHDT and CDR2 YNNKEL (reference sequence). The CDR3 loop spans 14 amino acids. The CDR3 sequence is CASSQIGTAIGYTF. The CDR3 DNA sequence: TGTGCCAGCAGCCAAATAGGGACAGCTATCGGCTACACCTTC.

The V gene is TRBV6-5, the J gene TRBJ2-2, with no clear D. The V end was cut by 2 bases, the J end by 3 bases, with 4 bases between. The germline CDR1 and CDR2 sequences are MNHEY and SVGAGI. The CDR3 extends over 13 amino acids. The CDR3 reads CASSYQDTGELFF. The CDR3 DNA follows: TGTGCCAGCAGTTACCAGGACACCGGGGAGCTGTTTTTT.

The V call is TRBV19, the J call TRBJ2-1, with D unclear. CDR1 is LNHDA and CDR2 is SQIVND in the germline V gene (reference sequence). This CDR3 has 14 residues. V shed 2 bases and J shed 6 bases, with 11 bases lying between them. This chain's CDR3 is CASSISVAGNEQFF. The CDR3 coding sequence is TGTGCCAGTAGTATATCGGTAGCCGGCAATGAGCAGTTCTTC.

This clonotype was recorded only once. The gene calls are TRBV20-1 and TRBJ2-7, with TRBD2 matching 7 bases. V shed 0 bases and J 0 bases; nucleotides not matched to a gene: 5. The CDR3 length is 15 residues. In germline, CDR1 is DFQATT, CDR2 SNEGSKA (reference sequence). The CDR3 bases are TGCAGTGCTAGAGACAGCCGGGACTACTCCTACGAGCAGTACTTC. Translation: CSARDSRDYSYEQYF.